Listed below are T cell receptor beta chains from one sample, sequenced in a study of cytomegalovirus exposure and HLA in healthy donors. Sequenced by immunoSEQ multiplex PCR; TCRdb stores in-frame clones only, minus some. The table lists more than 150,000 clones, 80% to 85% of them singletons, with about 1.9% in the top ten. The sample comprised PBMCs. These receptors were collected from a woman aged 18-29 years in good health and CMV-seropositive. The CDR3 runs from the conserved cysteine through the conserved F or W.

cdr3_length	j_call	v_call	cdr3_aa
19	TRBJ2-3	TRBV30	CAWSGTSGGPIYSTDTQYF
15	TRBJ2-2	TRBV12-5	CASGKQGARTGELFF
13	TRBJ2-5	TRBV12-5	CASGPPGRETQYF
16	TRBJ2-4	TRBV19	CASSIMTARAKNIQYF
16	TRBJ2-3	TRBV7-2	CASSLDLGQGTDTQYF
15	TRBJ1-6	TRBV4-3	CASSQRRDRVSPLHF
17	TRBJ2-5	TRBV4-1	CASSQSILAPSQETQYF
18	TRBJ1-1	TRBV5-1	CASSLAEGLRGMNTEAFF
14	TRBJ2-1	TRBV12-1	CASSSRSGHGEQFF
13	TRBJ1-2	TRBV15	CATSRENRGGYTF
16	TRBJ2-3	TRBV4-3	CASSRKEGRAGDTQYF
15	TRBJ1-1	TRBV6-1	CASSRTGLMNTEAFF
14	TRBJ1-1	TRBV10-3	CAIRSPGTHTEAFF
14	TRBJ1-1	TRBV7-8	CASSFAPRETEAFF
13	TRBJ1-5	TRBV27	CASGLATNQPQHF
14	TRBJ2-1	TRBV6-1	CASEERTGGNEQFF
13	TRBJ1-5	TRBV30	CAWDTALGQPQHF
16	TRBJ2-7	TRBV5-1	CASSLGPSGGGYEQYF
13	TRBJ2-2	TRBV25-1	CASTQRVTGELFF
16	TRBJ2-1	TRBV6-4	CASSEDETSGGREQFF
15	TRBJ1-1	TRBV7-6	CASSQDRGMNTEAFF
14	TRBJ1-2	TRBV7-2	CASSQYRTYYGYTF
14	TRBJ1-1	TRBV6-5	CASSAQGAFTEAFF
12	TRBJ2-7	TRBV5-4	CASSSLVSEQYF
13	TRBJ1-6	TRBV6-5	CASSRQYNSPLHF
17	TRBJ1-5	TRBV25-1	CASSEHEGGYSNQPQHF
17	TRBJ2-1	TRBV27	CASSLFSVTSGVNEQFF
14	TRBJ1-4	TRBV2	CASSRDATNEKLFF
11	TRBJ1-2	TRBV7-2	CASSILRGYTF